Presented here are 16 T cell receptor beta chains from one specimen sequenced in a study of T-cell reconstitution after alpha-beta-depleted transplantation in children. Preparation of the TCRbeta library involved a method that used unique molecular identifiers. One entry per CDR3 protein, called by TCRdb with MiXCR from the PCR reads. The sample has 450,000 to 500,000 distinct CDR3 sequences, about 12% seen once. The sample here was PBMCs from the stem cell graft donor, taken from the stem cell graft. The source is a human donor who donated a stem cell graft to a child with combined immunodeficiency.

The V and J genes are TRBV2 and TRBJ2-1, with 8 bases aligning to TRBD2. CDR3 length: 17 amino acids. The germline V gene has CDR1 SNHLY and CDR2 FYNNEI. V trimming: 0 bases; J trimming: 7 bases; junction bases outside the gene matches: 11. The CDR3 is CASSEAPSGSQKNEQFF. CDR3 DNA: TGTGCCAGCAGTGAAGCGCCCAGCGGGAGCCAAAAGAATGAGCAGTTCTTC.

This clonotype has just a few counts. This chain joins TRBV4-3 and TRBJ2-2; 7 bases are shared with TRBD1. This CDR3 comprises 16 residues. Germline values: CDR1 LGHNA, CDR2 YSLEER. Trimming at V came to 0 bases and at J to 3 bases, leaving 4 bases not matched to a gene. For the CDR3, the DNA is TGCGCCAGCAGCCAAGACAGGGGGTCTGACACCGGGGAGCTGTTTTTT. As protein: CASSQDRGSDTGELFF.

This clonotype has just a few counts. The chain links TRBV12-3 or TRBV12-4 to TRBJ2-7; TRBD2 is a possible D gene (6 bases). This CDR3 has 13 residues. V dropped 6 bases and J dropped 5 bases, with 14 bases sitting between them. CDR3 sequence: CASRFGEENEQYF. Written as DNA, the CDR3 is TGTGCCAGCAGGTTTGGGGAGGAGAACGAGCAGTACTTC.

In DNA form, the CDR3 reads TGCAGCGTTGAGCTGTGGGGTGGGGCCAACGTCCTGACTTTC. This translates into CSVELWGGANVLTF. The rearrangement joins TRBV29-1 to TRBJ2-6; D ambiguous. Trimming stripped 3 bases from V and 3 bases from J, with 9 bases between. The CDR3 is 14 residues long. CDR1 is SQVTM and CDR2 is ANQGSEA in the germline V gene.

This clonotype was detected a few times. Because the CDR3 is missing its conserved closing phenylalanine or tryptophan, this is likely a read error. The chain carries TRBV6-1 and TRBJ2-1; TRBD2 might be the D (5 bases). There are 14 residues in the CDR3. Per germline, CDR1 MNHNS and CDR2 SASEGT. V was trimmed by 3 bases and J by 8 bases, leaving 14 bases between them. CDR3 nucleotide sequence: TGTGCCAGCAGTGAGAGGCCACTAGTCGATGAGCAGTTCCTC. Translated, it gives CASSERPLVDEQFL.

In its sample, this clonotype was seen once. The genes are TRBV7-9 and TRBJ2-1; no clear D. The CDR3 is made up of 12 amino acids. The germline V and J ends were trimmed by 3 bases and 9 bases, with 9 bases remaining between them. Germline V gives CDR1 SEHNR, CDR2 FQNEAQ (reference sequence). In DNA, the CDR3 is TGTGCCAGCAGCTTTGGTCAGGCTGAGCAGTTCTTC. It specifies CASSFGQAEQFF. Based on the CDR3 plus reference TRBV7-9 and TRBJ2-1, the full variable domain is DTGVSQNPRHKITKRGQNVTFRCDPISEHNRLYWYRQTLGQGPEFLTYFQNEAQLEKSRLLSDRFSAERPKGSFSTLEIQRTEQGDSAMYLCASSFGQAEQFFGPGTRLTVL.

This clonotype was seen only a few times. This chain joins TRBV6-5 and TRBJ2-7; TRBD2 might be the D (5 bases). CDR3 length: 15 amino acids. Per the germline V gene, CDR1 is MNHEY and CDR2 is SVGAGI. V was trimmed by 3 bases and J by 13 bases, leaving 25 bases between them. CDR3 sequence: CASSYGSEGPLRLYF. As DNA, the CDR3 is TGTGCCAGCAGTTATGGGTCAGAGGGCCCCCTACGACTCTACTTC.

This clonotype was detected ten times or more. The chain uses TRBV2 and TRBJ1-6; 8 nucleotides line up with TRBD1. The CDR3 extends over 17 amino acids. Germline CDR1 and CDR2: SNHLY and FYNNEI. V dropped 3 bases and J dropped 0; count of bases not matched to a gene: 4. CDR3 DNA: TGTGCCAGCAGTGACAGGGGGCGCGGCTCCTATAATTCACCCCTCCACTTT. It specifies CASSDRGRGSYNSPLHF.

V gene TRBV27 combines with J gene TRBJ1-6; 8 bases are a match to TRBD1. This CDR3 spans 15 amino acids. Trimming took 7 bases from V and 4 from J; bases not matched to a gene: 6. Per the germline V gene, CDR1 is MNHEY and CDR2 is SMNVEV (reference sequence). CDR3 coding DNA: TGTGCCAGCATCGACAGGGGCCCATATAATTCACCCCTCCACTTT. This codes for CASIDRGPYNSPLHF.

This clonotype has more than one count but fewer than ten. The rearrangement links TRBV20-1 to TRBJ2-7, with 8 bases lining up with TRBD1. CDR1 and CDR2 from the germline V gene are DFQATT and SNEGSKA (reference sequence). The CDR3 sequence is 15 residues long. V lost 3 bases to trimming and J lost 2 bases; unmatched junction nucleotides: 9. CDR3 protein: CSASVTGQGPYEQYF. The CDR3, as DNA: TGCAGTGCTAGTGTGACTGGACAGGGACCCTACGAGCAGTACTTC.

This clonotype was seen a handful of times. The rearrangement links TRBV12-3 or TRBV12-4 to TRBJ2-1; 7 bases fit TRBD1. The CDR3 is 13 residues long. V trimming: 6 bases; J trimming: 7 bases; junction bases outside the gene matches: 6. In nucleotides, the CDR3 is TGTGCCAGCAGCCACAGGGGCCGGAATGAGCAGTTCTTC. Translated, it gives CASSHRGRNEQFF.

A word on this clonotype: One end of the junction is discordant with germline, which a read error may explain. This sequence joins TRBV6-5 and TRBJ2-1; no definite D call. The germline V gene encodes CDR1 MNHEY and CDR2 SVGAGI. The CDR3 has 15 amino acids. For the CDR3, the DNA is TGTGCCAGCAGTTATGATTGGGCCCGGGTCAATCAGCAGTTCTTC. It specifies CASSYDWARVNQQFF.

This clonotype was seen a handful of times. The chain employs TRBV4-3 and TRBJ2-4; D is unclear. This CDR3 comprises 17 residues. Germline assignment: CDR1 LGHNA and CDR2 YSLEER. V was pared by 0 bases and J by 0 bases, with 12 bases between. The DNA of the CDR3 is TGCGCCAGCAGCCAAGATTGGGGAACCATAGCCAAAAACATTCAGTACTTC. Translating gives CASSQDWGTIAKNIQYF.

The table lists this clonotype with a few counts. This chain connects TRBV9 to TRBJ2-1, with 8 bases fitting TRBD1. Germline V gene data show CDR1 as SGDLS and CDR2 as YYNGEE. V lost 0 bases to trimming and J lost 1 base; unmatched junction nucleotides: 3. CDR3 length equals 16 residues. The CDR3 DNA reads as TGTGCCAGCAGCGTAGATTGGACAGGGTCCTACAATGAGCAGTTCTTC. Its protein is CASSVDWTGSYNEQFF.

This clonotype was counted ten times or more. V gene TRBV20-1 combines with J gene TRBJ2-1; D gene ambiguous. The CDR3 totals 15 residues. Germline V gene data show CDR1 as DFQATT and CDR2 as SNEGSKA (reference sequence). Trimming took 6 bases from V and 8 from J, leaving 23 bases between them. CDR3 residues: CSARAPFGRIHEQFF. In nucleotides, the CDR3 is TGCAGTGCCCGGGCCCCCTTCGGAAGGATTCATGAGCAGTTCTTC.

There are many counts of this clonotype. V and J are TRBV2 and TRBJ2-3; D not resolved. Germline V gives CDR1 SNHLY, CDR2 FYNNEI. The CDR3 contains 15 residues. The germline V and J ends were trimmed by 2 bases and 3 bases, with 12 bases remaining between them. In DNA, the CDR3 is TGTGCCAGCAGTGAACGGCCCCCCATGACAGATACGCAGTATTTT. It specifies CASSERPPMTDTQYF.